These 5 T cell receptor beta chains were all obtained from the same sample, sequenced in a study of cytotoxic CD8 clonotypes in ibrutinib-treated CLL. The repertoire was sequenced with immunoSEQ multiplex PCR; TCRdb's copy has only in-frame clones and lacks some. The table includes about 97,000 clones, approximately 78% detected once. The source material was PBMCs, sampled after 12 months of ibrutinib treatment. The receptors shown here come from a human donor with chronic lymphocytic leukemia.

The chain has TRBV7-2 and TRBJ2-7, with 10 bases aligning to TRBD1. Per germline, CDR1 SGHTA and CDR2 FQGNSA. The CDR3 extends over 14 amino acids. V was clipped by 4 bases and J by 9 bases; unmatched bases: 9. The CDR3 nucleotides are TGTGCCAGCAGCTCCGGGACAGGGGAACGGGGGCAGTACTTC. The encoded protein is CASSSGTGERGQYF.

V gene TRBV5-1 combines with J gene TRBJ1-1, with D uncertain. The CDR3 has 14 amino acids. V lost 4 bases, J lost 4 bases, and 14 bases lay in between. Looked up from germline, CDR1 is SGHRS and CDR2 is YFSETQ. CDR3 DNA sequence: TGCGCCAGCAGCCCCGGCCTAGACGCCACTGAAGCTTTCTTT. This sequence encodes CASSPGLDATEAFF. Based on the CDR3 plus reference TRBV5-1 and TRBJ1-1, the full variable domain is KAGVTQTPRYLIKTRGQQVTLSCSPISGHRSVSWYQQTPGQGLQFLFEYFSETQRNKGNFPGRFSGRQFSNSRSEMNVSTLELGDSALYLCASSPGLDATEAFFGQGTRLTVV.

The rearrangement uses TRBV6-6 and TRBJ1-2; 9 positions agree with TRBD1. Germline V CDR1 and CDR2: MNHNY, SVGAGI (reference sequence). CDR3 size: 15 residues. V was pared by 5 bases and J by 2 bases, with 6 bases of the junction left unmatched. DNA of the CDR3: TGTGCCAGCAGTCCCCCCGGGACAGGGAACTATGGCTACACCTTC. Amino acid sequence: CASSPPGTGNYGYTF.

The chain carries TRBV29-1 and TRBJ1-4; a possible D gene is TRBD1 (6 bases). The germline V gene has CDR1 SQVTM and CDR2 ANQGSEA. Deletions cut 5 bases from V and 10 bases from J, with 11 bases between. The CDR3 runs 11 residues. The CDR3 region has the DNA TGCAGCGTTCCCCGGACAGTAAAACTGTTTTTT. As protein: CSVPRTVKLFF.

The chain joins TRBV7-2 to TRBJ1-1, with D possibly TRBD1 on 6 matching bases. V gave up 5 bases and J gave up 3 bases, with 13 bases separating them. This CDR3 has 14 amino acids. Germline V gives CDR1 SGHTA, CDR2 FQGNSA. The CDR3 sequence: CASSARGGHTEAFF. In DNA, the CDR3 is TGTGCCAGCAGCGCACGGGGGGGGCACACTGAAGCTTTCTTT.